The next 16 T cell receptor beta chains were all read from a single sample in a study of patients and donors after allogeneic stem cell transplantation. TCRdb reprocessed the RT-PCR reads via MiXCR and lists one record per CDR3 protein. Among roughly 880,000 distinct CDR3 sequences, roughly 18% were seen once, and the ten largest hold 5% to 6.5%. Material: blood, either unsorted or a sorted T cell fraction (not recorded which). The receptors here all came from a human donor who was either an allogeneic HSCT recipient or a stem cell or donor lymphocyte infusion donor (not recorded which). It is not recorded whose cells these are; they may come from a transplant donor.

This clonotype was found a few times. One junction end does not reproduce the germline sequence, and a read error may be involved. V gene TRBV7-7 combines with J gene TRBJ2-4; D may be TRBD1 (5 bases). CDR3 length: 14 residues. The V gene's germline CDR1 is SSHAT and CDR2 FNYEAQ (reference sequence). Written as DNA, the CDR3 is TGTGCTAGCAGCTTAGCAGGGTTTGGGAACATTCAGTACTTC. Its protein is CASSLAGFGNIQYF.

Details on this clonotype: No conserved phenylalanine or tryptophan is present at the end of the CDR3, so a read error is the likely explanation. The CDR3 loop is CASSHRLATNEKLFL. The DNA of the CDR3 is TGTGCCAGCTCACACAGGCTTGCAACTAATGAAAAACTGTTTCTT. This chain uses TRBV18 with TRBJ1-4; possibly TRBD1 for D (5 bases). CDR1 is KGHSH and CDR2 is LQKENI in the germline V gene. This CDR3 comprises 15 residues. V was pared by 4 bases and J by 0 bases, with 9 bases between.

This clonotype was observed a handful of times. This chain joins TRBV12-3 or TRBV12-4 and TRBJ2-7, with no clear D. Deletions cut 5 bases from V and 3 bases from J, with 11 bases between. The CDR3 covers 13 residues. The CDR3 region is CASSPETRYEQYF. In DNA, the CDR3 is TGTGCCAGCAGTCCCGAAACCCGCTACGAGCAGTACTTC.

The V call is TRBV6-1, the J call TRBJ2-1; the match to TRBD2 covers 15 bases. J lost 1 base, V lost 6 bases, and 10 bases had no gene match. Germline V gene lookup returns CDR1 MNHNS and CDR2 SASEGT. The CDR3 loop spans 19 amino acids. Here the CDR3 reads CASRSGEGLAGGSYNEQFF. The DNA for the CDR3 is TGTGCCAGCAGATCTGGGGAGGGACTAGCGGGGGGTTCCTACAATGAGCAGTTCTTC.

This chain connects TRBV20-1 to TRBJ1-1; D not certain. V was shortened by 5 bases and J by 4 bases, with 20 bases between the two germline ends. The germline V gene has CDR1 DFQATT and CDR2 SNEGSKA (reference sequence). The CDR3 sequence is 15 residues long. This chain's CDR3 is CSACLPRPGSTEAFF. The CDR3 nucleotides are TGCAGTGCTTGCCTCCCCCGACCAGGATCCACTGAAGCTTTCTTT.

The CDR3 loop reads CASSPQLSEAFF. The DNA of the CDR3 is TGTGCCAGCTCACCACAGCTTTCTGAAGCTTTCTTT. The rearrangement joins TRBV18 to TRBJ1-1; D not resolved. The CDR3 is 12 amino acids. Looked up from germline, CDR1 is KGHSH and CDR2 is LQKENI. V was cut by 1 base and J by 6 bases, with 6 bases left in between.

This clonotype was seen ten or more times. This sequence joins TRBV29-1 and TRBJ1-1; D remains ambiguous. This CDR3 is built from 11 residues. The V gene's germline CDR1 is SQVTM and CDR2 ANQGSEA. Trimming took 4 bases from V and 3 from J, leaving 6 bases between them. This CDR3 reads CSVGGYTEAFF. The DNA of the CDR3 is TGCAGCGTTGGAGGGTACACTGAAGCTTTCTTT. Full variable domain (missing parts from reference TRBV29-1 and TRBJ1-1): SAVISQKPSRDICQRGTSLTIQCQVDSQVTMMFWYRQQPGQSLTLIATANQGSEATYESGFVIDKFPISRPNLTFSTLTVSNMSPEDSSIYLCSVGGYTEAFFGQGTRLTVV.

This clonotype was detected many times. The V gene is TRBV12-3 or TRBV12-4, the J gene TRBJ2-7; D unclear. This CDR3 is built from 12 residues. Trimming stripped 8 bases from V and 3 bases from J, with 11 bases between. Written as DNA, the CDR3 is TGTGCCAGCGGGTCTACGGGCTACGAGCAGTACTTC. Translation gives CASGSTGYEQYF.

The chain employs TRBV27 and TRBJ2-5; 8 nucleotides align to TRBD2. Looked up from germline, CDR1 is MNHEY and CDR2 is SMNVEV (reference sequence). The CDR3 is 15 residues long. V lost 1 base and J lost 7; bases outside the gene matches: 8. In DNA, the CDR3 is TGTGCCAGCAGTTTATGGAGCGGGGGACGGGGGACCCAGTACTTC. Translation gives CASSLWSGGRGTQYF.

This clonotype was observed a handful of times. V and J are TRBV6-1 and TRBJ2-5; no definite D call. The CDR3 spans 14 residues. Germline CDR1 is MNHNS and CDR2 is SASEGT. Trimming pared 6 bases from V and 4 bases from J, leaving 15 bases between. The CDR3 is CASSQSATSETQYF. The DNA for the CDR3 is TGTGCCAGCAGCCAATCCGCGACCTCAGAGACCCAGTACTTC.

This clonotype has more than one count but fewer than ten. The chain joins TRBV6-5 to TRBJ2-2; D is possibly TRBD2 (7 bases). V dropped 0 bases and J dropped 5 bases, with 10 bases sitting between them. The length of the CDR3 is 15 residues. The germline gives CDR1 MNHEY, CDR2 SVGAGI. CDR3 amino acids: CASSYSGGPTGELFF. For the CDR3, the DNA is TGTGCCAGCAGTTACTCCGGGGGGCCAACCGGGGAGCTGTTTTTT.

V and J are TRBV27 and TRBJ2-3, with unresolved D. The CDR3 covers 13 residues. Per germline, CDR1 MNHEY and CDR2 SMNVEV (reference sequence). V gave up 5 bases and J gave up 4 bases, with 10 bases separating them. The CDR3: CASSVPMADTQYF. In DNA form, the CDR3 reads TGTGCCAGCAGTGTCCCAATGGCAGATACGCAGTATTTT.

A few counts support this clonotype. The V gene is TRBV5-1, the J gene TRBJ2-7; D tentatively fits TRBD1 or TRBD2 (5 bases each). V lost 1 base and J lost 2, with 10 bases in between. Germline loops: CDR1 SGHRS, CDR2 YFSETQ. This CDR3 has 14 residues. CDR3 nucleotide sequence: TGCGCCAGCAGCTTGACGGGGCAGCCCTACGAGCAGTACTTC. Its protein is CASSLTGQPYEQYF.

The chain links TRBV2 to TRBJ2-7; TRBD1 is a possible D gene (5 bases). Germline V gives CDR1 SNHLY, CDR2 FYNNEI. The V gene lost 3 bases and the J gene lost 1 base, with 16 bases spanning the gap. The CDR3 is made up of 16 amino acids. This CDR3 is CASSDPRVSVSYEQYF. The CDR3 nucleotides read TGTGCCAGCAGTGACCCCAGGGTTTCTGTGTCCTACGAGCAGTACTTC.

This clonotype was observed a few times. This sequence joins TRBV4-3 and TRBJ1-1, with TRBD1 as a possible D gene (6 bases). Germline V gene sequence: CDR1 LGHNA, CDR2 YSLEER. The CDR3 spans 14 residues. V lost 4 bases, J lost 6 bases, and 15 bases lay in between. The CDR3 DNA follows: TGCGCCAGCAGCCGCCTCAGGGGAATCTCTGAAGCTTTCTTT. Its translation is CASSRLRGISEAFF.

The V and J genes are TRBV11-3 and TRBJ2-1, with D possibly TRBD1 on 6 matching bases. Germline values: CDR1 SGHNT, CDR2 YENEEA. V shed 7 bases and J shed 5 bases, with 21 bases lying between them. The CDR3 extends over 16 amino acids. The CDR3 DNA reads as TGTGCCAGCAACCGTGGGGGCCAGGGTGGCCACAATGAGCAGTTCTTC. It translates to CASNRGGQGGHNEQFF.